This TCR beta chain appears in the sequencing data of a study of shared clonotypes between healthy human individuals. DNA input for the unsorted PBMC replicate PCRs was about 270 ng, 25,000 to 30,000 T cell genomes. Here immunoSEQ multiplex PCR was the method, and the copy in TCRdb shows in-frame clones only, minus some. The sample has hundreds of thousands of clones, 77% seen once. Adult Caucasians living in Nashville, Tennessee made up all of the donors. This CDR3 comprises 11 residues. The V and J ends lost 7 bases and 5 bases respectively, with 9 bases between them. Germline CDR1 and CDR2: MNHEY and SVGAGI.

The receptor's source is a woman aged 40 to 50 in good health. Some clones in this sample may be carry-over from other donors' samples. The sequenced material came from PBMCs. The rearrangement links TRBV6-5 to TRBJ2-7; D remains ambiguous. This CDR3 reads CASKFMDEQYF. In DNA form, the CDR3 reads TGTGCCAGCAAATTTATGGACGAGCAGTACTTC.